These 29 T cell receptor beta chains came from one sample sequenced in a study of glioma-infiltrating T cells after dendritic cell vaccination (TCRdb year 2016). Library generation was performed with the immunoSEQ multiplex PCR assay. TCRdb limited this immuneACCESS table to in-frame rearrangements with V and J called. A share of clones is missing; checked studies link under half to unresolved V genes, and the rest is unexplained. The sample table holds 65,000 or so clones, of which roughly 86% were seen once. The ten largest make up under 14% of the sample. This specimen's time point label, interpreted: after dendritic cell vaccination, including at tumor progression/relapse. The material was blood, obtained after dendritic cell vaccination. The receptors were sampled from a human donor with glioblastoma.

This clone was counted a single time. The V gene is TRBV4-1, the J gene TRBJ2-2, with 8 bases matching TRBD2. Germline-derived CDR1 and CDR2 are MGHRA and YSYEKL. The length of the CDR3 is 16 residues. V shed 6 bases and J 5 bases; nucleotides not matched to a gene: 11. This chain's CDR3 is CASSPIQVAGTGELFF. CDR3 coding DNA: TGCGCCAGCAGTCCAATACAGGTAGCGGGGACCGGGGAGCTGTTTTTT.

CDR3 in DNA: TGTGCCTGGATTGTCCTTCCCTACGAGCAGTACTTC. It is translated as CAWIVLPYEQYF. The rearrangement links TRBV30 to TRBJ2-7, with D unresolved. CDR1 is GTSNPN, CDR2 SVGIG, per germline (reference sequence). V dropped 4 bases and J dropped 2 bases, with 9 bases sitting between them. The length of the CDR3 is 12 residues.

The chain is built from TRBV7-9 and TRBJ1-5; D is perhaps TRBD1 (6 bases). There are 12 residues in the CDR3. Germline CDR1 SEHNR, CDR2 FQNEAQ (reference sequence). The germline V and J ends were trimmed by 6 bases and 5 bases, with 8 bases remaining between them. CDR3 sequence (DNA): TGTGCCAGCAGACAGGGAGATCAGCCCCAGCATTTT. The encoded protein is CASRQGDQPQHF.

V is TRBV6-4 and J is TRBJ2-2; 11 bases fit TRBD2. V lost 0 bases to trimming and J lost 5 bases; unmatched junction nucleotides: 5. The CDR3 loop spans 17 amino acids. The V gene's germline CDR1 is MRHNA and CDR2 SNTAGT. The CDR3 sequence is CASSDSWLAGGTGELFF. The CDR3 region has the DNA TGTGCCAGCAGTGACTCGTGGCTAGCGGGAGGAACCGGGGAGCTGTTTTTT.

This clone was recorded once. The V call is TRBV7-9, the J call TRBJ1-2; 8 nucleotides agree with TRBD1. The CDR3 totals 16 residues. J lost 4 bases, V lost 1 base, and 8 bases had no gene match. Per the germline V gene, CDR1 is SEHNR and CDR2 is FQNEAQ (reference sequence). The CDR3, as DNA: TGTGCCAGCAGCTTAGACGGGAGCCAGGGGGCCTATGGCTACACCTTC. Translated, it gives CASSLDGSQGAYGYTF.

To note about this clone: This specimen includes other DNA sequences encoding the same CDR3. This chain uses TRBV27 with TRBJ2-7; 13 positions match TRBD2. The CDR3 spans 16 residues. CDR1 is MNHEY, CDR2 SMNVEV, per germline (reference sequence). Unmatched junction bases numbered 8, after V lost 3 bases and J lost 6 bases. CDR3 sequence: CASSFRSGTSGTEQYF. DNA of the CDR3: TGTGCCAGCAGTTTCCGATCCGGGACTAGCGGGACCGAGCAGTACTTC.

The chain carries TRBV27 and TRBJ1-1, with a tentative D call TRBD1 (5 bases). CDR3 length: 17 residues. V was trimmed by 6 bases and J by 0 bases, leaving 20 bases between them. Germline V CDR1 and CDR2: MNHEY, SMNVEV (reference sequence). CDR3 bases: TGTGCCAGCAGGGGGGTCGCGGGGGTTATGGTGAACACTGAAGCTTTCTTT. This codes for CASRGVAGVMVNTEAFF.

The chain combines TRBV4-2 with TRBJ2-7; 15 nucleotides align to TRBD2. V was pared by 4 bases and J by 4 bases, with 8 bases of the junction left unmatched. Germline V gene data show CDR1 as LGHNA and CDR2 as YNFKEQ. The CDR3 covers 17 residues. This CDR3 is CASSPTGTSGRLYEQYF. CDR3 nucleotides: TGTGCCAGCAGCCCCACCGGGACTAGCGGGAGGCTGTACGAGCAGTACTTC.

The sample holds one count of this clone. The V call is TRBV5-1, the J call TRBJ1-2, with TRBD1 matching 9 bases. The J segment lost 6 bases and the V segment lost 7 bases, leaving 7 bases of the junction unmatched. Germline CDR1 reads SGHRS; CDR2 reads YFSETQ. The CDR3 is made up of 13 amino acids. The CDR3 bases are TGCGCCAGCGTCGAAACAGGGGGCAATGGCTACACCTTC. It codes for CASVETGGNGYTF. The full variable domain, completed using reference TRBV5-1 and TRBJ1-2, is KAGVTQTPRYLIKTRGQQVTLSCSPISGHRSVSWYQQTPGQGLQFLFEYFSETQRNKGNFPGRFSGRQFSNSRSEMNVSTLELGDSALYLCASVETGGNGYTFGSGTRLTVV.

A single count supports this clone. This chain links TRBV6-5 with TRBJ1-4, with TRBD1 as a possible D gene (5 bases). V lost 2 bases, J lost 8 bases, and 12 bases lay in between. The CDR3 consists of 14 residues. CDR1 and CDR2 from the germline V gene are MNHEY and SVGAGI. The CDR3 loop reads CASSYRGSGEKLFF. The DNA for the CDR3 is TGTGCCAGCAGTTACCGGGGGAGTGGAGAAAAACTGTTTTTT.

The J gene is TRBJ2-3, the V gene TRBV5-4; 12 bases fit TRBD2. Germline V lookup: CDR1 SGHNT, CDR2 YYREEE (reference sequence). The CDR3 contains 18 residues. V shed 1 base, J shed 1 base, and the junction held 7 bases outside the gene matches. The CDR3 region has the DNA TGTGCCAGCAGCTTGAATCCGCTAGCGGGGGGGGGCACAGATACGCAGTATTTT. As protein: CASSLNPLAGGGTDTQYF.

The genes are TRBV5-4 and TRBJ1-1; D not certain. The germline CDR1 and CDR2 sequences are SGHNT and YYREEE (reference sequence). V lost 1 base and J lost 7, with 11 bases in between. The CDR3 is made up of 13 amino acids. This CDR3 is CASSLPGGSEAFF. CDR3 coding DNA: TGTGCCAGCAGCTTGCCGGGCGGGAGTGAAGCTTTCTTT.

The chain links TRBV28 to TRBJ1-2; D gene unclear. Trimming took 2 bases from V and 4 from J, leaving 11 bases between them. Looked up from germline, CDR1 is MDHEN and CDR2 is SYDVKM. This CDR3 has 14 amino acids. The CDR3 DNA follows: TGTGCCAGCAGTTTAGGCGGCGGAGCCTATGGCTACACCTTC. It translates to CASSLGGGAYGYTF.

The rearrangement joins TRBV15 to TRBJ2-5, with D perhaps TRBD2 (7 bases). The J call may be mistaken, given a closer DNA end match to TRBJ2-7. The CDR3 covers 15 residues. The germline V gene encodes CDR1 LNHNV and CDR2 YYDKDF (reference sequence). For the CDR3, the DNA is TGTGCCACCAGCGGGGGGGGCGCCTTTTCCTACGAGCAGTACTTC. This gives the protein CATSGGGAFSYEQYF.

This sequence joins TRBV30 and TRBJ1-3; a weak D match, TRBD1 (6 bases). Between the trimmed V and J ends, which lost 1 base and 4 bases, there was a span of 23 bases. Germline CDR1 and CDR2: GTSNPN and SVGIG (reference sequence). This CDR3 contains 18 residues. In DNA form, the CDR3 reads TGTGCCTGGAGTGGGGTAGCAGTCGGACAGCGACTGGGAAACACCATATATTTT. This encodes CAWSGVAVGQRLGNTIYF.

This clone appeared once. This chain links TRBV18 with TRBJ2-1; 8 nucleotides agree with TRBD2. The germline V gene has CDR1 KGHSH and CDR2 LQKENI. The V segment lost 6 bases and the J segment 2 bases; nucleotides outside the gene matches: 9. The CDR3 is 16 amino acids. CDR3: CASSPQFSGAYNEQFF. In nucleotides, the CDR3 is TGTGCCAGCTCCCCTCAATTTAGCGGGGCCTACAATGAGCAGTTCTTC.

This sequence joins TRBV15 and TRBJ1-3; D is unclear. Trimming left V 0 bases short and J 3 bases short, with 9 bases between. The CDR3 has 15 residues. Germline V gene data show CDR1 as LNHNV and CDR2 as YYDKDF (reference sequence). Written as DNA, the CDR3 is TGTGCCACCAGCAGAGATATTCTACGTGGAAACACCATATATTTT. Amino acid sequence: CATSRDILRGNTIYF.

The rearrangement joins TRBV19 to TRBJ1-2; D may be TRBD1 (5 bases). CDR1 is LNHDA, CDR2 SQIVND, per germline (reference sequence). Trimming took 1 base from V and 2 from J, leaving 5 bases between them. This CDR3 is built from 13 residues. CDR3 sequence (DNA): TGTGCCAGTAGTATAGCAGGGAACTATGGCTACACCTTC. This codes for CASSIAGNYGYTF.

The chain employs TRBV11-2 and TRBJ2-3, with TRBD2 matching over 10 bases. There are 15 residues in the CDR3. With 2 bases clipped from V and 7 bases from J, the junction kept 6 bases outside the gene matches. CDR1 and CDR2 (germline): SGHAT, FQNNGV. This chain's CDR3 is CASSLPTSGPNTQYF. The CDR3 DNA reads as TGTGCCAGCAGCTTACCGACTAGCGGGCCAAATACGCAGTATTTT.

The DNA of the CDR3 is TGTGCCAGTACCCACGAGGGACAGCTCGGTTCACCCCTCCACTTT. Its translation is CASTHEGQLGSPLHF. This chain connects TRBV19 to TRBJ1-6, with 7 positions matching TRBD1. V shed 7 bases and J 9 bases; nucleotides not matched to a gene: 12. CDR1 is LNHDA and CDR2 is SQIVND in the germline V gene (reference sequence). The CDR3 contains 15 residues.

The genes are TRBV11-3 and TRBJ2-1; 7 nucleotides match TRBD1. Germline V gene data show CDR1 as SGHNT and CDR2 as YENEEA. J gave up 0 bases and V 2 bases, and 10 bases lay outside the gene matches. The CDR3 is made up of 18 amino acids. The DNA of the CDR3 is TGTGCCAGCAGCTTAAAAGCCCTCAGGGACAGCTCCTACAATGAGCAGTTCTTC. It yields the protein CASSLKALRDSSYNEQFF. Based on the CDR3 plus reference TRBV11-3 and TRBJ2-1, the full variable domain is EAGVVQSPRYKIIEKKQPVAFWCNPISGHNTLYWYLQNLGQGPELLIRYENEEAVDDSQLPKDRFSAERLKGVDSTLKIQPAELGDSAVYLCASSLKALRDSSYNEQFFGPGTRLTVL.

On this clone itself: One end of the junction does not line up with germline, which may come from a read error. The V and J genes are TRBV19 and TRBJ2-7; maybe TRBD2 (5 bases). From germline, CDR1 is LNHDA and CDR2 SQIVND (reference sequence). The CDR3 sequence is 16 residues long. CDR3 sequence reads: CASSPRRDPSVYGQYF. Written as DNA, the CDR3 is TGTGCCAGTAGTCCGAGACGGGATCCCTCAGTTTACGGGCAGTACTTC.

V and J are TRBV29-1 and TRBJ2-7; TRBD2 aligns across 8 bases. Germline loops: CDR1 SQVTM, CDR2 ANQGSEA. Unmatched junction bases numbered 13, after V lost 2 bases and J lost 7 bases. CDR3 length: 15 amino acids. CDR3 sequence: CSVESAGWRGVEQYF. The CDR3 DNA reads TGCAGCGTTGAATCCGCCGGCTGGCGGGGGGTTGAGCAGTACTTC.

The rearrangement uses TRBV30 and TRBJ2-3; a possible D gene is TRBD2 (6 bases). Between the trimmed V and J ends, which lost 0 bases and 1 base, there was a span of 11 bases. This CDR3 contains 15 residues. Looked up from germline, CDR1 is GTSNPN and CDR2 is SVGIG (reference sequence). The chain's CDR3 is CAWSVWGGGTDTQYF. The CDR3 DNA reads TGTGCCTGGAGTGTATGGGGCGGGGGCACAGATACGCAGTATTTT.

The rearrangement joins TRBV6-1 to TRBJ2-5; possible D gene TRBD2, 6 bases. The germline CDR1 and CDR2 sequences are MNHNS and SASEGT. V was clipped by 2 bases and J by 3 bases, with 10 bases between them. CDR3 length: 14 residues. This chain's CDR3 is CASSEWGVKETQYF. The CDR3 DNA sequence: TGTGCCAGCAGTGAATGGGGGGTAAAAGAGACCCAGTACTTC.

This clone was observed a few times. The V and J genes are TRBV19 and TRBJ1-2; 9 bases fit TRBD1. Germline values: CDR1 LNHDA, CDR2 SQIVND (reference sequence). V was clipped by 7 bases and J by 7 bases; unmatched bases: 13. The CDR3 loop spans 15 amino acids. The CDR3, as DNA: TGTGCCAGTATAGGATCACAGGGGGCGGCGGCTGGCTACACCTTC. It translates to CASIGSQGAAAGYTF.

The CDR3 sequence: CASSVGGGLASYEQYF. CDR3 sequence (DNA): TGTGCCAGCAGTGTTGGTGGGGGACTAGCCTCCTACGAGCAGTACTTC. V is TRBV25-1 and J is TRBJ2-7, with TRBD2 matching over 9 bases. Trimming cost V 4 bases and J 0 bases; bases outside gene matches: 7. Per germline, CDR1 MGHDK and CDR2 SYGVNS. This CDR3 region has 16 residues.

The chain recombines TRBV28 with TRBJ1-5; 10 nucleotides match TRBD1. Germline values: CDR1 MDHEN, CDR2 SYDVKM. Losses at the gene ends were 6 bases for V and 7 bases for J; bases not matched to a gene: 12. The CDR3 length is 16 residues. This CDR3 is CASSRDRGSWGQPQHF. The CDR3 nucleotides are TGTGCCAGCAGCCGGGACAGGGGCTCTTGGGGGCAGCCCCAGCATTTT.

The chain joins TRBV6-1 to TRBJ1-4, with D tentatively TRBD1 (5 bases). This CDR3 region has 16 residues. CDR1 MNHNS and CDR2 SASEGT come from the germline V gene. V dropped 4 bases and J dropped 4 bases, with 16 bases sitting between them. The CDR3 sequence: CASSGSKGQNNEKLFF. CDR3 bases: TGTGCCAGCAGTGGGTCGAAGGGGCAAAATAATGAAAAACTGTTTTTT.